Presented here are 13 T cell receptor beta chains from one specimen sequenced in a study of cytotoxic CD8 clonotypes in ibrutinib-treated CLL. Some clones are missing from TCRdb's copy, which holds only in-frame ones; the method was immunoSEQ multiplex PCR. The sample holds 30,000 to 40,000 clones, 71% seen once. Sequences were derived from PBMCs, sampled at disease progression, from a patient treated with ibrutinib. The receptors derive from a human donor with chronic lymphocytic leukemia.

The rearrangement links TRBV9 to TRBJ1-1, with 8 nucleotides matching TRBD1. Germline lookup yields CDR1 SGDLS and CDR2 YYNGEE. V was pared by 2 bases and J by 7 bases, with 7 bases of the junction left unmatched. CDR3 size: 14 residues. The CDR3: CASSVRPDRDEAFF. CDR3 coding DNA: TGTGCCAGCAGCGTGCGGCCGGACAGGGATGAAGCTTTCTTT.

This rearrangement joins TRBV4-1 to TRBJ2-5; 14 bases map to TRBD2. The CDR3 sequence is 19 residues long. V lost 6 bases, J lost 2 bases, and 14 bases stayed unmatched. The V gene's germline CDR1 is MGHRA and CDR2 YSYEKL. The CDR3 nucleotides are TGCGCCAGCAGTCTCCTCCCGACTAGCGGGGGGGGATCACAAGAGACCCAGTACTTC. As protein: CASSLLPTSGGGSQETQYF.

The rearrangement joins TRBV6-1 to TRBJ1-6; possible D gene TRBD1, 5 bases. V was trimmed by 2 bases and J by 3 bases, leaving 11 bases between them. Germline-derived CDR1 and CDR2 are MNHNS and SASEGT. The CDR3 covers 16 residues. The CDR3 DNA is TGTGCCAGCAGTGAAACCAGGGCCGTCTATAATTCACCCCTCCACTTT. Protein sequence: CASSETRAVYNSPLHF.

V and J are TRBV6-5 and TRBJ2-7, with 7 bases lining up with TRBD1. The J segment lost 0 bases and the V segment lost 0 bases, leaving 2 bases of the junction unmatched. Germline V gene lookup returns CDR1 MNHEY and CDR2 SVGAGI. This CDR3 has 15 amino acids. CDR3 bases: TGTGCCAGCAGTTACTCCGGGACAGACTCCTACGAGCAGTACTTC. It encodes CASSYSGTDSYEQYF.

This clone showed up just a few times. This rearrangement joins TRBV10-3 to TRBJ1-1; D gene uncertain. CDR1 is ENHRY, CDR2 SYGVKD, per germline. This CDR3 contains 12 residues. V was shortened by 3 bases and J by 4 bases, with 6 bases between the two germline ends. CDR3 DNA: TGTGCCATCAGTGATGTAGGCACTGAAGCTTTCTTT. It yields the protein CAISDVGTEAFF.

The chain uses TRBV7-9 and TRBJ2-7; TRBD1 agrees at 9 bases. From germline, CDR1 is SEHNR and CDR2 FQNEAQ (reference sequence). V lost 4 bases to trimming and J lost 6 bases; unmatched junction nucleotides: 13. The CDR3 runs 16 residues. CDR3 coding DNA: TGTGCCAGCAGCTCGAACCGGGGGACAGGGCACTCCGAGCAGTACTTC. It is translated as CASSSNRGTGHSEQYF.

The V gene is TRBV15, the J gene TRBJ2-1; D could derive from TRBD1 or TRBD2 (5 bases each). The CDR3 loop spans 15 amino acids. Germline CDR1 LNHNV, CDR2 YYDKDF (reference sequence). The V gene lost 3 bases and the J gene lost 4 bases, with 13 bases spanning the gap. The CDR3 DNA reads as TGTGCCACCAGCAGGGGGACCCAGGGTTACAATGAGCAGTTCTTC. This encodes CATSRGTQGYNEQFF. The whole variable domain, remainder taken from reference TRBV15 and TRBJ2-1, is DAMVIQNPRYQVTQFGKPVTLSCSQTLNHNVMYWYQQKSSQAPKLLFHYYDKDFNNEADTPDNFQSRRPNTSFCFLDIRSPGLGDTAMYLCATSRGTQGYNEQFFGPGTRLTVL.

V is TRBV11-2 and J is TRBJ2-2; no clear D. The CDR3 extends over 12 amino acids. CDR1 is SGHAT, CDR2 FQNNGV, per germline. V was shortened by 3 bases and J by 10 bases, with 9 bases between the two germline ends. In DNA form, the CDR3 reads TGTGCCAGCAGCTTGTTCCTGCAGGAGCTGTTTTTT. This translates into CASSLFLQELFF.

The rearrangement links TRBV27 to TRBJ2-6, with D uncertain. The CDR3 sequence is 20 residues long. Per germline, CDR1 MNHEY and CDR2 SMNVEV (reference sequence). V was shortened by 5 bases and J by 1 base, with 24 bases between the two germline ends. As DNA, the CDR3 is TGTGCCAGCAGTCCCCGAGCGCTGGCAATCGGACGGTCTGGGGCCAACGTCCTGACTTTC. Amino acids: CASSPRALAIGRSGANVLTF.

This chain's CDR3 is CASRSLGGDGYTF. The CDR3 DNA is TGTGCCAGCAGATCCCTCGGGGGCGATGGCTACACCTTC. The rearrangement joins TRBV27 to TRBJ1-2, with D possibly being TRBD1 (6 bases). V was pared by 6 bases and J by 6 bases, with 14 bases between. Germline V lookup: CDR1 MNHEY, CDR2 SMNVEV (reference sequence). The CDR3 length is 13 residues.

The chain uses TRBV5-1 and TRBJ2-1, with TRBD1 matching 8 bases. Germline CDR1 SGHRS, CDR2 YFSETQ. Trimming removed 2 bases from V and 7 bases from J; junction bases left unmatched: 8. This CDR3 is 15 amino acids long. CDR3 protein: CASSLGQGLPNEQFF. The CDR3 nucleotides are TGCGCCAGCAGCTTAGGACAGGGTCTACCAAATGAGCAGTTCTTC.

In its sample, this clone was seen once. This sequence joins TRBV5-1 and TRBJ2-1, with D unclear. CDR3 size: 15 residues. Trimming removed 4 bases at V and 2 bases at J, with 13 bases between. CDR1 and CDR2 from the germline V gene are SGHRS and YFSETQ. The DNA of the CDR3 is TGCGCCAGCAGCCCAAACACCGAACCCTACAATGAGCAGTTCTTC. It codes for CASSPNTEPYNEQFF.

The chain carries TRBV10-2 and TRBJ2-1; 11 positions match TRBD2. Germline CDR1 reads WSHSY; CDR2 reads SAAADI. The CDR3 loop spans 15 amino acids. Trimming removed 4 bases from V and 7 bases from J; junction bases left unmatched: 6. The CDR3 coding sequence is TGCGCCAGCAGTGCGACTAGCGGGGTGACTAATGAGCAGTTCTTC. Its translation is CASSATSGVTNEQFF.